This TCR beta chain was recorded in a study of OX40 agonist ivuxolimab in advanced cancers. Study details: Patients were given ivuxolimab, an antibody that agonizes OX40 (CD134). Melanoma, hepatocellular carcinoma, head and neck or renal cell cancer occurred in dose-escalation patients. Partial responses, seen in three patients, involved one hepatocellular carcinoma and two cutaneous melanomas.

To note about this clone: Its cognate antigen is unknown.

Method: immunoSEQ multiplex PCR; TCRdb's copy keeps in-frame clones and lacks some. The sample holds 80,000 to 95,000 clones; around 80% are singletons and the top ten take 1.5% to 2%. Germline V lookup: CDR1 KGHSH, CDR2 LQKENI. V was shortened by 1 base and J by 10 bases, with 22 bases between the two germline ends. The CDR3 totals 16 residues. Study-level findings and limits: At doses 0.1 to 3.0 mg/kg, CD4+ and CD8+ clones expanded.

Sequencing was performed on CD4+ or CD8+ T cells sorted from blood, taken in a trial of the OX40 agonist ivuxolimab. V usage is TRBV18 and J usage is TRBJ1-2, with a tentative D call TRBD1 (6 bases). This clonotype was sampled from an adult with an advanced solid tumor such as melanoma, head and neck, liver or kidney cancer. The CDR3 here is CASSPQSPDAGGSYTF. The CDR3 DNA reads TGTGCCAGCTCACCACAATCTCCCGATGCGGGGGGCTCCTACACCTTC.